Presented here are 2 T cell receptor beta chains from one specimen sequenced in a study of shared clonotypes between healthy human individuals. Here immunoSEQ multiplex PCR was the method, and the copy in TCRdb shows in-frame clones only, minus some. The sample includes around 320,000 clones, roughly 84% of them seen just once. The sequenced sample was memory CD8+ T cells sorted from blood. Sample subset: CD45RO+ cells pooled with CCR7-negative TemRA cells. The receptors stem from a man between 18 and 35 years old in good health.

The chain uses TRBV6-1 and TRBJ2-6; D possibly corresponds to TRBD1 (6 bases). V was pared by 6 bases and J by 1 base, with 10 bases between. CDR1 and CDR2 from the germline V gene are MNHNS and SASEGT. The CDR3 has 15 residues. The CDR3 coding sequence is TGTGCCAGCAGCGTTGACAGGTCTGGGGCCAACGTCCTGACTTTC. Amino acid sequence: CASSVDRSGANVLTF.

V gene TRBV28 combines with J gene TRBJ2-1; D perhaps matches TRBD1 (5 bases). This CDR3 is 13 amino acids long. The ends were cut back, 6 bases at V and 5 bases at J, with 11 bases in the middle. Germline V gene data show CDR1 as MDHEN and CDR2 as SYDVKM. The CDR3 spells CASSIDSNNEQFF. The CDR3 DNA reads TGTGCCAGCAGCATCGACAGCAACAATGAGCAGTTCTTC.